This T cell receptor beta chain was recovered during a study of cytomegalovirus exposure and HLA in healthy donors. For the study at large: The 120 validation repertoires used the same platform as the roughly 670 first-cohort repertoires (as reported by a later analysis).

On this clone: What it binds is not known. Different DNA sequences within this sample yield the same CDR3.

The donors belonged to the roughly 120-subject validation cohort, separate from the approximately 700-subject first cohort. General study points: There were some public TCRs occurring in many donors, but most TCR sequences were rare. There were 150 to 200 TCR beta chains listed as cytomegalovirus-associated.

TCRdb's table, derived via immunoSEQ multiplex PCR, lists solely in-frame clones and lacks some. The data show 200,000 to 250,000 clones, around 90% seen once. With 11 bases clipped from V and 6 bases from J, the junction kept 3 bases outside the gene matches. This CDR3 has 11 residues. CDR1 and CDR2 (germline): LNHDA, SQIVND (reference sequence). The V gene is TRBV19, the J gene TRBJ2-2, with 7 positions matching TRBD2. This TCR came from a woman aged 18-35 years in good health and CMV-seronegative. Sequences were obtained from PBMCs. The CDR3 loop is CASGGAGELFF. CDR3 bases: TGTGCCTCTGGGGGGGCCGGGGAGCTGTTTTTT.